A single sample gave rise to the 27 T cell receptor beta chains below, sequenced in a study of blood T cells in healthy people across ages. Through a sample-barcoded 5' primer and a J-beta primer mix, a second PCR was run for roughly 7 to 12 cycles. One entry per CDR3 protein results from TCRdb running MiXCR on the 5' RACE reads. The sample carries about 940,000 distinct CDR3 sequences, around 49% recorded once. Sequencing was performed on blood. All receptors derive from a man aged 25 to 40 in good health.

Regarding this clonotype: A read error may be the cause here, since a much bigger clone is one base away. The rearrangement uses TRBV9 and TRBJ1-2; tentative D call: TRBD1 (5 bases). V was shortened by 4 bases and J by 4 bases, with 11 bases between the two germline ends. The CDR3 totals 13 residues. CDR1 and CDR2 from the germline V gene are SGDLS and YYNGEE. CDR3 in DNA: TGTGCCAGCAGCCGGGACGTAGCCTATGGCTACACCTTC. Translated, it gives CASSRDVAYGYTF. The full variable domain, completed using reference TRBV9 and TRBJ1-2, is DSGVTQTPKHLITATGQRVTLRCSPRSGDLSVYWYQQSLDQGLQFLIQYYNGEERAKGNILERFSAQQFPDLHSELNLSSLELGDSALYFCASSRDVAYGYTFGSGTRLTVV.

Only one count was recorded for this clonotype. This chain joins TRBV11-2 and TRBJ2-3, with TRBD2 matching 9 bases. V gave up 7 bases and J gave up 4 bases; unmatched junction bases: 9. The CDR3 has 15 residues. CDR1 is SGHAT, CDR2 FQNNGV, per germline. This CDR3 is CASNGGSGGPDTQYF. CDR3 nucleotides: TGTGCCAGCAACGGTGGAAGCGGGGGGCCAGATACGCAGTATTTT.

This chain uses TRBV11-2 with TRBJ1-5, with TRBD1 as a possible D gene (6 bases). The V gene lost 5 bases and the J gene lost 1 base, with 18 bases spanning the gap. CDR3 length: 17 residues. Germline V gene lookup returns CDR1 SGHAT and CDR2 FQNNGV. The CDR3 nucleotides are TGTGCCAGCAGCGCCCAAGCACAGGGAGCCAGCAATCAGCCCCAGCATTTT. Translating it yields CASSAQAQGASNQPQHF. The full variable domain, with the rest looked up from reference TRBV11-2 and TRBJ1-5, is EAGVAQSPRYKIIEKRQSVAFWCNPISGHATLYWYQQILGQGPKLLIQFQNNGVVDDSQLPKDRFSAERLKGVDSTLKIQPAKLEDSAVYLCASSAQAQGASNQPQHFGDGTRLSIL.

The chain has TRBV5-1 and TRBJ1-1; no clear D. Per the germline V gene, CDR1 is SGHRS and CDR2 is YFSETQ. This CDR3 has 12 residues. V gave up 7 bases and J gave up 3 bases, with 10 bases separating them. The CDR3 sequence is CASCWGDTEAFF. As DNA, the CDR3 is TGCGCCAGCTGCTGGGGAGACACTGAAGCTTTCTTT.

The chain combines TRBV20-1 with TRBJ2-1; 8 nucleotides match TRBD2. The CDR3 is 16 amino acids. Germline CDR1 DFQATT, CDR2 SNEGSKA (reference sequence). V dropped 0 bases and J dropped 6; count of bases not matched to a gene: 10. CDR3 DNA: TGCAGTGCTAGAGATTCAAGCGGGGGCTCACTCAATGAGCAGTTCTTC. Translating it yields CSARDSSGGSLNEQFF.

The chain recombines TRBV12-3 or TRBV12-4 with TRBJ2-3; D may be TRBD2 (5 bases). The CDR3 is 15 amino acids. V lost 3 bases, J lost 3 bases, and 13 bases lay in between. CDR3 protein: CASSFFPSGTDTQYF. In DNA form, the CDR3 reads TGTGCCAGCAGTTTTTTTCCCAGCGGTACAGATACGCAGTATTTT.

V is TRBV28 and J is TRBJ2-3; no reliable D call. Germline values: CDR1 MDHEN, CDR2 SYDVKM. The CDR3 has 12 amino acids. V gave up 3 bases and J gave up 9 bases, with 10 bases separating them. The CDR3 DNA is TGTGCCAGCAGTTTCGTCAGCGCGACGCAGTATTTT. This gives the protein CASSFVSATQYF.

The genes are TRBV7-2 and TRBJ2-5; 13 positions match TRBD2. This CDR3 contains 15 residues. Germline values: CDR1 SGHTA, CDR2 FQGNSA. V gave up 5 bases and J gave up 4 bases; unmatched junction bases: 4. The CDR3, as DNA: TGTGCCAGCAGCAAGGGACTAGCGGGGCTAGAGACCCAGTACTTC. It translates to CASSKGLAGLETQYF.

In its sample, this clonotype was seen once. The chain links TRBV3-1 to TRBJ2-4, with D perhaps TRBD1 or TRBD2 (6 bases each). Germline loops: CDR1 LGHDT, CDR2 YNNKEL (reference sequence). The CDR3 is 14 residues long. Trimming stripped 0 bases from V and 12 bases from J, with 15 bases between. CDR3 in DNA: TGTGCCAGCAGCCAAGATAATGGGGGGCGGAATCAGTACTTC. Encoded protein: CASSQDNGGRNQYF.

This chain links TRBV7-9 with TRBJ2-7, with unresolved D. This CDR3 contains 15 residues. Germline-derived CDR1 and CDR2 are SEHNR and FQNEAQ (reference sequence). Trimming shortened V by 5 bases and J by 3 bases, and 17 bases separated the two germline ends. This CDR3 is CASSVGTGTFYEQYF. CDR3 DNA: TGTGCCAGCAGCGTAGGTACGGGCACTTTCTACGAGCAGTACTTC.

This clonotype came up a few times. This sequence joins TRBV29-1 and TRBJ1-1; tentatively, D is TRBD1 (5 bases). This CDR3 is 13 amino acids long. The V gene lost 6 bases and the J gene lost 4 bases, with 15 bases spanning the gap. Germline-derived CDR1 and CDR2 are SQVTM and ANQGSEA. In DNA, the CDR3 is TGCAGCGTATTTCCAGGGACTAGCACTGAAGCTTTCTTT. It encodes CSVFPGTSTEAFF.

This clonotype was picked up a small number of times. The chain joins TRBV20-1 to TRBJ1-1; 9 bases are a match to TRBD1. The CDR3 totals 15 residues. After removal of 6 bases from V and 2 bases from J, the junction contained 10 bases not matched to a gene. Germline loops: CDR1 DFQATT, CDR2 SNEGSKA (reference sequence). Here the CDR3 DNA reads TGCAGTGCCCACGAAACAGGGGGCAGAAACACTGAAGCTTTCTTT. This translates into CSAHETGGRNTEAFF.

The chain couples TRBV9 to TRBJ2-7; TRBD2 agrees at 8 bases. CDR1 is SGDLS, CDR2 YYNGEE, per germline. Germline trimming cut 4 bases from V and 0 bases from J; bases unmatched to any gene: 9. The CDR3 is made up of 16 amino acids. DNA of the CDR3: TGTGCCAGCAGCCCCAAAGGCGGGGGGTCCTCCTACGAGCAGTACTTC. This translates into CASSPKGGGSSYEQYF.

This clonotype was found once. This chain connects TRBV2 to TRBJ2-5, with 12 nucleotides matching TRBD2. The end of the DNA fits TRBJ2-4 better, so the J call may be wrong. CDR3 length equals 15 residues. Per germline, CDR1 SNHLY and CDR2 FYNNEI. CDR3 nucleotides: TGTGCCAGCAGTCCACTAGCGGGGGGTGGGGGCATTCAGTACTTC. Translated: CASSPLAGGGGIQYF.

This chain uses TRBV19 with TRBJ2-2; D is tentatively TRBD1 or TRBD2 (5 bases each). Between the trimmed V and J ends, which lost 5 bases and 1 base, there was a span of 14 bases. This CDR3 is built from 16 residues. CDR1 and CDR2 (germline): LNHDA, SQIVND (reference sequence). CDR3 coding DNA: TGTGCCAGTAGTGCATCCGGGACCCGGAACACCGGGGAGCTGTTTTTT. Residues: CASSASGTRNTGELFF.

This clonotype was seen more than once but under ten times. The chain uses TRBV25-1 and TRBJ1-1; D is ambiguous. Trimming shortened V by 4 bases and J by 1 base, and 7 bases separated the two germline ends. Germline V gives CDR1 MGHDK, CDR2 SYGVNS. CDR3 size: 13 residues. In nucleotides, the CDR3 is TGTGCCAGCAGTGCTCCTGGGAACACTGAAGCTTTCTTT. It codes for CASSAPGNTEAFF.

CDR3 DNA sequence: TGTGCCAGCAGCTTGGGGGGGCCTGGAGAAAAACTGTTTTTT. Protein: CASSLGGPGEKLFF. The chain joins TRBV11-2 to TRBJ1-4, with TRBD1 as a possible D gene (6 bases). Trimming removed 3 bases from V and 8 bases from J, with 13 bases in between. From germline, CDR1 is SGHAT and CDR2 FQNNGV. The CDR3 contains 14 residues. The whole variable domain, remainder taken from reference TRBV11-2 and TRBJ1-4, is EAGVAQSPRYKIIEKRQSVAFWCNPISGHATLYWYQQILGQGPKLLIQFQNNGVVDDSQLPKDRFSAERLKGVDSTLKIQPAKLEDSAVYLCASSLGGPGEKLFFGSGTQLSVL.

The chain carries TRBV30 and TRBJ2-1; TRBD2 might be the D (7 bases). The CDR3 consists of 14 residues. Deletions cut 5 bases from V and 8 bases from J, with 19 bases between. CDR1 GTSNPN and CDR2 SVGIG come from the germline V gene (reference sequence). CDR3 coding DNA: TGTGCCTGGGCCCCGTGGGGGGGCCCGGATGAGCAGTTCTTC. Translated: CAWAPWGGPDEQFF.

Worth noting for this clonotype: An end of the junction differs from the germline gene, which may be a read error. The gene calls are TRBV6-5 and TRBJ1-1; unclear D gene. CDR3 length: 13 amino acids. The germline V gene has CDR1 MNHEY and CDR2 SVGAGI. The CDR3 nucleotides read TGTGCCAGCAGTTTGGTATCGAACACTAAAGCTTTCTTT. Translating it yields CASSLVSNTKAFF.

The CDR3 region is CSVDGPAGANVLTF. In nucleotides, the CDR3 is TGCAGCGTTGACGGGCCGGCGGGGGCCAACGTCCTGACTTTC. This chain joins TRBV29-1 and TRBJ2-6, with unresolved D. Germline CDR1 and CDR2: SQVTM and ANQGSEA. The CDR3 has 14 residues. V was cut by 3 bases and J by 4 bases, with 10 bases left in between.

This clonotype was seen only a few times. The rearrangement links TRBV25-1 to TRBJ1-1, with D tentatively TRBD1 (6 bases). V lost 2 bases and J 1 base, leaving 11 bases between the germline ends. Germline V gene lookup returns CDR1 MGHDK and CDR2 SYGVNS. The CDR3 is 15 residues long. The CDR3 sequence is CASSEPGTTNTEAFF. In DNA form, the CDR3 reads TGTGCCAGCAGTGAACCCGGGACAACGAACACTGAAGCTTTCTTT.

This clonotype has at least ten counts. The junction departs from germline at one end; a sequencing error may be responsible. The chain carries TRBV4-1 and TRBJ2-1, with 9 bases aligning to TRBD2. The CDR3 runs 15 residues. CDR1 is MGHRA, CDR2 YSYEKL, per germline. CDR3 bases: TGTGCTAGCAGCCATAGCGGGGGTTCGTATAATGAGCAGTTCTTC. This encodes CASSHSGGSYNEQFF.

This clonotype appeared a few times. The chain joins TRBV12-3 or TRBV12-4 to TRBJ2-5; no reliable D call. CDR3 length equals 11 residues. Trimming pared 8 bases from V and 5 bases from J, leaving 9 bases between. CDR3 nucleotides: TGTGCCAGCGGGGTCGTTGAGACCCAGTACTTC. Amino acids: CASGVVETQYF.

This clonotype has more than one count but fewer than ten. The junction departs from germline at one end; a sequencing error may be responsible. The chain couples TRBV10-3 to TRBJ2-5; D is uncertain. The CDR3 loop spans 13 amino acids. Per germline, CDR1 ENHRY and CDR2 SYGVKD. The CDR3 reads CAIRPGPQGTQYF. The CDR3 DNA reads as TGTGCCATCAGACCGGGTCCCCAAGGGACCCAGTACTTC.

The rearrangement uses TRBV18 and TRBJ2-7, with 7 bases that match TRBD1. V lost 4 bases to trimming and J lost 7 bases; unmatched junction nucleotides: 10. This CDR3 contains 14 residues. Germline V gene sequence: CDR1 KGHSH, CDR2 LQKENI. CDR3 protein: CASSRRGSYNEQYF. As DNA, the CDR3 is TGTGCCAGCTCACGCAGGGGGTCTTACAATGAGCAGTACTTC.

This chain uses TRBV6-2 or TRBV6-3 with TRBJ2-5, with TRBD2 identical over 7 bases. The germline CDR1 and CDR2 sequences are MNHEY and SVGEGT. Trimming took 3 bases from V and 7 from J; bases not matched to a gene: 11. CDR3 length: 15 residues. CDR3 nucleotides: TGTGCCAGCAGTTATCGCTCGGCTAGCGGTCGGACCCAGTACTTC. It yields the protein CASSYRSASGRTQYF.

The genes are TRBV28 and TRBJ2-7; tentatively, D is TRBD1 (5 bases). The CDR3 totals 12 residues. Trimming pared 8 bases from V and 4 bases from J, leaving 12 bases between. Germline values: CDR1 MDHEN, CDR2 SYDVKM. The CDR3 region is CASRLAGYEQYF. CDR3 nucleotide sequence: TGTGCCAGCCGTCTTGCAGGGTACGAGCAGTACTTC. The variable domain in full, completed from reference TRBV28 and TRBJ2-7, reads DVKVTQSSRYLVKRTGEKVFLECVQDMDHENMFWYRQDPGLGLRLIYFSYDVKMKEKGDIPEGYSVSREKKERFSLILESASTNQTSMYLCASRLAGYEQYFGPGTRLTVT.